The clone carrying this T cell receptor beta chain has just one count. Original methodology: Cell counts per sample came from amplifying reference gene primers. Here immunoSEQ multiplex PCR was the method, and the copy in TCRdb shows in-frame clones only, minus some. V and J calls and clone size follow that table, whereas D and trimming were derived from the DNA. This sample has tens of thousands of clones; nearly 90% occur once, and the top ten carry less than 30%. The entry originates in a study of blood T cell repertoires in COVID-19. Across the whole study: The samples span acute and convalescent COVID-19 from the United States, Italy and Spain.

CDR3 size: 18 residues. Unmatched junction bases numbered 18, after V lost 4 bases and J lost 3 bases. Germline loops: CDR1 SQVTM, CDR2 ANQGSEA. V gene TRBV29-1 combines with J gene TRBJ2-1; 7 bases fit TRBD1. The receptor was isolated from a man aged 55 to 70 with active or convalescent COVID-19. Input material: peripheral blood. CDR3 sequence (DNA): TGCAGCGTTGTTGGGACAGCGGAGTCTACCTGGTACTACAATGAGCAGTTCTTC. This sequence encodes CSVVGTAESTWYYNEQFF.